This T cell receptor (beta chain) comes out of a study of cytomegalovirus exposure and HLA in healthy donors. Profiled with immunoSEQ multiplex PCR; TCRdb holds only in-frame clones, not every one. The sample has about 56,000 clones, 90% to 95% seen once. The CDR3 has 16 residues. Losses at the gene ends were 4 bases for V and 4 bases for J; bases not matched to a gene: 7. CDR1 and CDR2 (germline): SGDLS, YYNGEE. Material for sequencing was PBMCs. This sequence joins TRBV9 and TRBJ2-6, with 8 bases lining up with TRBD2. The clonotype was recovered from a young woman in good health and CMV-seronegative. The CDR3 DNA reads as TGTGCCAGCAGCCCACTGCGGGGGGTCGGGGCCAACGTCCTGACTTTC. Its protein is CASSPLRGVGANVLTF.